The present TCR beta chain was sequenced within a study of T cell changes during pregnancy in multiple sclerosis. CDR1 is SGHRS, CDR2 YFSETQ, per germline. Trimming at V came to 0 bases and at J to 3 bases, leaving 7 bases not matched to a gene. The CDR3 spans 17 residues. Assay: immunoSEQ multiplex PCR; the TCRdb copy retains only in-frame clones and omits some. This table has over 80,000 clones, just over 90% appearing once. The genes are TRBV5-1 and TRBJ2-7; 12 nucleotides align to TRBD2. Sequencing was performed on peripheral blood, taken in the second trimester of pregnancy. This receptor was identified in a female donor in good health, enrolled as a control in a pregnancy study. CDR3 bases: TGCGCCAGCAGCTTGGCGCTAGCGGGGGGGGGTGGCTACGAGCAGTACTTC. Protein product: CASSLALAGGGGYEQYF. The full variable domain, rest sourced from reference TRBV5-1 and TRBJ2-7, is KAGVTQTPRYLIKTRGQQVTLSCSPISGHRSVSWYQQTPGQGLQFLFEYFSETQRNKGNFPGRFSGRQFSNSRSEMNVSTLELGDSALYLCASSLALAGGGGYEQYFGPGTRLTVT.